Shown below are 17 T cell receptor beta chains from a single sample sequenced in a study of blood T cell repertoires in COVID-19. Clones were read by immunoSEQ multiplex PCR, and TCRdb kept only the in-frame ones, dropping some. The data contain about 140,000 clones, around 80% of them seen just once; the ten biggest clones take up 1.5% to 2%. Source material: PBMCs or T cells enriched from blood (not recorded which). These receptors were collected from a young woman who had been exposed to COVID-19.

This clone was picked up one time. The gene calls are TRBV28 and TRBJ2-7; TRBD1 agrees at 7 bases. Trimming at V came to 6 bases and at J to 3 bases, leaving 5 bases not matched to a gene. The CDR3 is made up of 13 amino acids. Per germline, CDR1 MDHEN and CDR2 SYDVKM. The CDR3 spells CASSSGQFYEQYF. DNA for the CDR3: TGTGCCAGCAGCTCGGGACAGTTCTACGAGCAGTACTTC.

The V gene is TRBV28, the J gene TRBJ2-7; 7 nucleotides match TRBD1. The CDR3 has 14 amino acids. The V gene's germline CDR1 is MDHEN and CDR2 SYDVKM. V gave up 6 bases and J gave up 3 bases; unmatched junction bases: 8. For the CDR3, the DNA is TGTGCCAGCAGCAGACAGGGAAGGAGCTACGAGCAGTACTTC. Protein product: CASSRQGRSYEQYF.

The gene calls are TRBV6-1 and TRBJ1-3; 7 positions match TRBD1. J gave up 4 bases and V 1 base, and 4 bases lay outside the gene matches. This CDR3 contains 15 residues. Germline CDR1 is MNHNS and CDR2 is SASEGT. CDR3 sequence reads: CASSEDETGGNTIYF. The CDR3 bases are TGTGCCAGCAGTGAAGATGAGACAGGGGGAAACACCATATATTTT.

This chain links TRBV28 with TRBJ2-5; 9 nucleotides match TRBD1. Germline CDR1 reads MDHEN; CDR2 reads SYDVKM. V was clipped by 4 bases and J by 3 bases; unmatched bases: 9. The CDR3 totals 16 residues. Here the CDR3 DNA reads TGTGCCAGCAGTTCAAGTGGGACAGGGAATAAAGAGACCCAGTACTTC. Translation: CASSSSGTGNKETQYF.

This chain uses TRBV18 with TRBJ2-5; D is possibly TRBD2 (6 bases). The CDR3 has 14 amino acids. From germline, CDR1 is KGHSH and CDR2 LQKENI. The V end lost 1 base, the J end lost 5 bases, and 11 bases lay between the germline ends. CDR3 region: CASSPQSGWETQYF. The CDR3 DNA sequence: TGTGCCAGCTCACCACAAAGCGGGTGGGAGACCCAGTACTTC.

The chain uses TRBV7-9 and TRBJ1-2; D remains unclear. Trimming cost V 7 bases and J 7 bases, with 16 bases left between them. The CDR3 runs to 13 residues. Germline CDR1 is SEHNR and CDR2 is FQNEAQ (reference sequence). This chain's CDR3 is CASTDGNSGGYTF. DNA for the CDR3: TGTGCCAGCACGGACGGGAACTCGGGTGGCTACACCTTC.

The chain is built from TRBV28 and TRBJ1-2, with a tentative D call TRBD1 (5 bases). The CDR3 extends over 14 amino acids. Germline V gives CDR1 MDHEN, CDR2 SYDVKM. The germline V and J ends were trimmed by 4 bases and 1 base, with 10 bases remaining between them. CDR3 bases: TGTGCCAGCAGTTCCTCTCAGGGTAACTATGGCTACACCTTC. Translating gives CASSSSQGNYGYTF.

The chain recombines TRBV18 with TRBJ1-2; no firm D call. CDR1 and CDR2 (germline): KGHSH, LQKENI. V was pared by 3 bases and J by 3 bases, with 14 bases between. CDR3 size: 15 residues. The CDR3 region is CASSPRLSGDYGYTF. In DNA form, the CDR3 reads TGTGCCAGCTCACCGAGGCTCTCCGGGGACTATGGCTACACCTTC.

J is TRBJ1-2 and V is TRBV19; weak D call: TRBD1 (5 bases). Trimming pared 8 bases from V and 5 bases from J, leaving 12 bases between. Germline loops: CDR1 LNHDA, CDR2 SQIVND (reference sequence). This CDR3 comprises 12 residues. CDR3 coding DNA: TGTGCCAGTCGGGGGGGACTTTATGGCTACACCTTC. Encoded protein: CASRGGLYGYTF.

The chain's CDR3 is CASSPGGSLPSYGYTF. The CDR3 region has the DNA TGTGCCAGCAGCCCCGGAGGCAGTCTCCCCAGCTATGGCTACACCTTC. This chain links TRBV7-9 with TRBJ1-2; D is uncertain. CDR1 and CDR2 from the germline V gene are SEHNR and FQNEAQ (reference sequence). This CDR3 region has 16 residues. The germline V and J ends were trimmed by 5 bases and 4 bases, with 20 bases remaining between them.

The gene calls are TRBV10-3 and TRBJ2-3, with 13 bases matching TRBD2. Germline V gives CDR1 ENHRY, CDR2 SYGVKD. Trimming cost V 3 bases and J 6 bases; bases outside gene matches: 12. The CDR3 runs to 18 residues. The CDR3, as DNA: TGTGCCATCAGTGAAAGAACCGGGACTAGCGGGAACTACGATACGCAGTATTTT. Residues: CAISERTGTSGNYDTQYF.

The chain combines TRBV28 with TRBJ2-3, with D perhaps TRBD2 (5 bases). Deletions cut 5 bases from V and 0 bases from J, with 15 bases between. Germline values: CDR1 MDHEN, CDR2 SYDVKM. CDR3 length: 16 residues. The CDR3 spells CASSRLGLSSTDTQYF. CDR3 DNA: TGTGCCAGCAGTCGCCTTGGACTTTCTAGCACAGATACGCAGTATTTT.

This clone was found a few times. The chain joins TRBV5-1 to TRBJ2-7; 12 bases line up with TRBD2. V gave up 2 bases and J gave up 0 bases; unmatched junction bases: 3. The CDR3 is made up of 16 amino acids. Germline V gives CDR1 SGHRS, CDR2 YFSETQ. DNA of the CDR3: TGCGCCAGCAGCTTAATGACTAGCGGGAGCTCCTACGAGCAGTACTTC. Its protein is CASSLMTSGSSYEQYF. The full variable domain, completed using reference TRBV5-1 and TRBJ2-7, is KAGVTQTPRYLIKTRGQQVTLSCSPISGHRSVSWYQQTPGQGLQFLFEYFSETQRNKGNFPGRFSGRQFSNSRSEMNVSTLELGDSALYLCASSLMTSGSSYEQYFGPGTRLTVT.

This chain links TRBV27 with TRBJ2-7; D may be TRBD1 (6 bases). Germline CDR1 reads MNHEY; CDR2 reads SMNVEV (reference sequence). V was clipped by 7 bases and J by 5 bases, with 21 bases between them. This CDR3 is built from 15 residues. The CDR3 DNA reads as TGTGCCAGCATTGCGAGGGCAGGGGATGCCCACGAGCAGTACTTC. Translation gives CASIARAGDAHEQYF.

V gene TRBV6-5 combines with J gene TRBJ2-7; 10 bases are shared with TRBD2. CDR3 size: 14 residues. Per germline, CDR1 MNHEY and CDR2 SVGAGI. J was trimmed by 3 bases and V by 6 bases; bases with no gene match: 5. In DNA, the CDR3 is TGTGCCAGCAGCCCCCGACTAGCGGGCTACGAGCAGTACTTC. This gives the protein CASSPRLAGYEQYF.

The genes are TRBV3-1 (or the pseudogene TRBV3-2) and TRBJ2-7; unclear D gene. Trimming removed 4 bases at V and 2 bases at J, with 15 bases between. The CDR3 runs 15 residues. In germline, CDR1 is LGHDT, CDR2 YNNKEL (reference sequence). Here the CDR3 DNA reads TGTGCCAGCAGCCCGTTTTTTGGCGGAACCTACGAGCAGTACTTC. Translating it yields CASSPFFGGTYEQYF.

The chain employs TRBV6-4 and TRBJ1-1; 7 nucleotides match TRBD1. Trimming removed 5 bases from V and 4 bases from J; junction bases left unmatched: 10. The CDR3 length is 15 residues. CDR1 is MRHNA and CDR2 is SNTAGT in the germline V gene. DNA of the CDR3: TGTGCCAGCAGTCTCTCCGGGACAGTCGGCACTGAAGCTTTCTTT. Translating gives CASSLSGTVGTEAFF.